Only a few counts were recorded for the clone carrying this T cell receptor beta chain. No antigen is known for it. Germline trimming cut 4 bases from V and 5 bases from J; bases unmatched to any gene: 7. Germline values: CDR1 SGHRS, CDR2 YFSETQ. CDR3 length equals 15 residues. Universal primer sites and UMIs were introduced during 5'RACE template-switching synthesis of TCR cDNA. TCRdb re-analysed the 5' RACE reads in MiXCR, keeping a single row per CDR3 protein. The table lists 340,000 or so distinct CDR3 sequences, around an eighth of them singletons. These data are taken from a study of T cells after yellow fever vaccination. For the study at large: The fractions with low cell numbers were processed using SMART-Seq v4 Ultra Low Input. Overall study findings and caveats: Among all clonotypes, a small share was observed in both CD4 and CD8 compartments. Post-booster samples contained most primary-vaccination clones (around 95% CD4, less than 90% CD8).

The origin of this receptor is a man aged 18-30 years who received the YFV17D yellow fever vaccine. Material: CD4+ T cells sorted from PBMCs, obtained 15 days after the yellow fever booster vaccination. This chain joins TRBV5-1 and TRBJ1-4; 8 nucleotides align to TRBD1. DNA of the CDR3: TGCGCCAGCAGCCTCTCGACAGGGGCAAATGAAAAACTGTTTTTT. Residues: CASSLSTGANEKLFF. The full variable domain, its missing parts supplied by reference TRBV5-1 and TRBJ1-4, is KAGVTQTPRYLIKTRGQQVTLSCSPISGHRSVSWYQQTPGQGLQFLFEYFSETQRNKGNFPGRFSGRQFSNSRSEMNVSTLELGDSALYLCASSLSTGANEKLFFGSGTQLSVL.